This T cell receptor (beta chain) emerged from a study of blood T cells in healthy people across ages. The authors ran a second PCR of roughly 6 to 12 cycles using a sample-barcoded 5' primer and a J-beta primer mix. A single record per CDR3 protein comes from TCRdb applying MiXCR to the 5' RACE reads. This sample has about 1.4 million distinct CDR3 sequences; 59% occur once, and the top ten carry approximately 7%. With regard to this clonotype: Its specificity is not known.

Study-wide points: From one million sequenced T cells, diversity estimates were lower bounds.

Trimming removed 5 bases from V and 5 bases from J; junction bases left unmatched: 9. Per germline, CDR1 SEHNR and CDR2 FQNEAQ (reference sequence). This CDR3 comprises 15 residues. The TCR comes from a man aged 18 to 30 in good health. Sequenced: blood. The chain is built from TRBV7-9 and TRBJ1-1; 9 positions agree with TRBD1. The CDR3: CASSRMNRGRTEAFF. The CDR3 bases are TGTGCCAGCAGCCGGATGAACAGGGGGCGGACTGAAGCTTTCTTT.